This record concerns one TCR beta chain sequence. Its antigen remains unidentified. At one boundary the junction diverges from the germline segment, which might be a read error. Three rounds of nested PCR, following a modified ARM-PCR protocol, produced the TCRbeta library. TCRdb redid the calling of the multiplex PCR reads with MiXCR, one entry per CDR3 protein. Of 60,000 to 70,000 distinct CDR3 sequences listed, about 77% are singletons. The data belong to a study of tumor and adjacent non-tumor tissue in lung cancer. In germline, CDR1 is MNHNS, CDR2 SASEGT. The CDR3 totals 17 residues. General observations from the study: Compared with tumor, normal lung showed significantly lower TCR diversity.

No cell sorting was done before RNA was extracted from the tissue. The normal lung tissue was taken more than 3 cm from the tumor edge. Sequencing used distant non-tumor lung tissue. The TCR originated in a man aged 60-69 years with non-small cell lung cancer. The genes are TRBV6-1 and TRBJ1-5; D gene ambiguous. The CDR3 nucleotides are TGTGCCAGCAGTGAAGCGCCTTCTGGTGGCAGCAATCAGCCCCACCATTTT. Translated: CASSEAPSGGSNQPHHF.